The 6 T cell receptor beta chains below were found in one sample sequenced in a study of spatial heterogeneity in lung cancer. Indicated time point: sample taken at primary tumor resection. TCRdb re-derived calls from the 5' RACE reads in MiXCR, one entry per CDR3 protein. The data show approximately 92,000 distinct CDR3 sequences, approximately 12% seen once. Sequences were derived from PBMCs, sampled at surgery. Receptor source: a male donor with early-stage non-small cell lung cancer.

This clonotype was found a few times. The genes are TRBV7-8 and TRBJ2-5, with D possibly being TRBD1 or TRBD2 (6 bases each). Looked up from germline, CDR1 is SGHVS and CDR2 is FQNEAQ. Trimming removed 5 bases at V and 1 base at J, with 14 bases between. The CDR3 is made up of 15 amino acids. The CDR3, as DNA: TGTGCCAGCAGCGTTATATCGGGGGCCCAAGAGACCCAGTACTTC. It translates to CASSVISGAQETQYF.

There are many counts of this clonotype. The junction shows a germline mismatch at one end, possibly a read error. This chain uses TRBV6-2 or TRBV6-3 with TRBJ2-1; D is perhaps TRBD1 or TRBD2 (5 bases each). The germline gives CDR1 MNHEY, CDR2 SVGEGT. This CDR3 is 12 amino acids long. CDR3 amino acids: CASSPTSGPCIF. DNA of the CDR3: TGTGCCAGCAGTCCCACCTCGGGGCCTTGTATCTTC.

The chain carries TRBV3-1 and TRBJ2-5; 10 positions match TRBD2. There are 17 residues in the CDR3. Germline values: CDR1 LGHDT, CDR2 YNNKEL (reference sequence). V lost 2 bases to trimming and J lost 2 bases; unmatched junction nucleotides: 8. The CDR3 region is CASSQRKLAGLQETQYF. CDR3 coding DNA: TGTGCCAGCAGCCAACGGAAACTAGCGGGGTTACAAGAGACCCAGTACTTC.

V is TRBV10-3 and J is TRBJ1-5, with 9 bases identical to TRBD1. Germline lookup yields CDR1 ENHRY and CDR2 SYGVKD. The trim removed 6 bases at V and 2 bases at J, leaving 5 bases unmatched. The CDR3 runs to 15 residues. The CDR3 region is CAISKTGGGNQPQHF. CDR3 nucleotide sequence: TGTGCCATCAGCAAGACAGGGGGTGGCAATCAGCCCCAGCATTTT.

This clonotype was recorded a few times. This chain joins TRBV3-1 and TRBJ1-2; TRBD1 is a possible D gene (5 bases). V was trimmed by 4 bases and J by 7 bases, leaving 13 bases between them. The germline gives CDR1 LGHDT, CDR2 YNNKEL (reference sequence). This CDR3 is built from 13 residues. CDR3 in amino acids: CASSRDRLGGYTF. The CDR3 nucleotides are TGTGCCAGCAGCCGAGACAGACTAGGTGGCTACACCTTC.

This chain joins TRBV10-1 and TRBJ2-5, with D possibly being TRBD1 (6 bases). CDR3 length equals 14 residues. Germline V gene sequence: CDR1 WNHNN, CDR2 SYGVQD (reference sequence). Trimming took off 0 bases at V and 1 base at J, with 6 bases between the two ends. CDR3 amino acids: CASSESGAQETQYF. The CDR3 bases are TGCGCCAGCAGTGAGTCGGGGGCCCAAGAGACCCAGTACTTC.